Listed below are T cell receptor beta chains from one sample, sequenced in a study of blood T cell repertoires in COVID-19. Sequencing used immunoSEQ multiplex PCR; TCRdb keeps in-frame clones, though not all of them. The profile covers approximately 54,000 clones, with around nine tenths appearing a single time and 4% taken by the ten largest. Sequencing used peripheral blood. These receptors originate from a man aged 45-65 years with acute or convalescent COVID-19. CDR3s include the opening cysteine and the closing phenylalanine or tryptophan. Each record gives: D gene, V gene, J gene, CDR3 length, clone size, CDR3 protein, CDR3 DNA. A D gene is named only where the DNA matches it firmly. Expanded clones are given a class, and other clones once, few, many or no size at all.

d_call: -
v_call: TRBV3-1/TRBV3-2
j_call: TRBJ1-2
cdr3_length: 14
clone_size: -
cdr3_aa: CASSLTTGNYGYTF
cdr3_nt: TGTGCCAGCAGCCTCACGACAGGAAACTATGGCTACACCTTC

d_call: TRBD2
v_call: TRBV11-3
j_call: TRBJ2-1
cdr3_length: 16
clone_size: -
cdr3_aa: CASSPSAGMSYNEQFF
cdr3_nt: TGTGCCAGCAGCCCGTCAGCGGGAATGTCCTACAATGAGCAGTTCTTC

d_call: -
v_call: TRBV11-2
j_call: TRBJ2-5
cdr3_length: 13
clone_size: -
cdr3_aa: CASSLVEGETQYF
cdr3_nt: TGTGCCAGCAGCTTAGTAGAGGGAGAGACCCAGTACTTC

d_call: TRBD1
v_call: TRBV2
j_call: TRBJ1-2
cdr3_length: 13
clone_size: -
cdr3_aa: CASRGDSSNGYTF
cdr3_nt: TGTGCCAGCAGGGGGGACAGCTCGAATGGCTACACCTTC

d_call: -
v_call: TRBV15
j_call: TRBJ1-4
cdr3_length: 14
clone_size: -
cdr3_aa: CATSFNRPGGELFF
cdr3_nt: TGTGCCACCAGCTTCAACCGACCTGGTGGAGAACTGTTTTTT

d_call: TRBD2
v_call: TRBV5-4
j_call: TRBJ2-7
cdr3_length: 14
clone_size: -
cdr3_aa: CASSLAVGGSEQYF
cdr3_nt: TGTGCCAGCAGCTTGGCAGTGGGGGGGAGCGAGCAGTACTTC

d_call: TRBD1
v_call: TRBV19
j_call: TRBJ1-1
cdr3_length: 15
clone_size: -
cdr3_aa: CASSHPGQGKTEAFF
cdr3_nt: TGTGCCAGTAGCCACCCCGGACAGGGGAAAACTGAAGCTTTCTTT

d_call: TRBD1
v_call: TRBV7-2
j_call: TRBJ1-5
cdr3_length: 15
clone_size: -
cdr3_aa: CASSLEGASNQPQHF
cdr3_nt: TGTGCCAGCAGCTTAGAGGGGGCAAGCAATCAGCCCCAGCATTTT

d_call: TRBD2
v_call: TRBV7-6
j_call: TRBJ2-1
cdr3_length: 15
clone_size: once
cdr3_aa: CASSFSGGEYNEQFF
cdr3_nt: TGTGCCAGCAGCTTTAGCGGGGGGGAATACAATGAGCAGTTCTTC

d_call: -
v_call: TRBV25-1
j_call: TRBJ2-2
cdr3_length: 16
clone_size: -
cdr3_aa: CASSEWGEGEAGELFF
cdr3_nt: TGTGCCAGCAGTGAATGGGGGGAAGGGGAAGCCGGGGAGCTGTTTTTT

d_call: TRBD1
v_call: TRBV4-1
j_call: TRBJ2-2
cdr3_length: 14
clone_size: -
cdr3_aa: CASSYRGSTGELFF
cdr3_nt: TGCGCCAGCAGCTACAGGGGAAGCACCGGGGAGCTGTTTTTT

d_call: TRBD2
v_call: TRBV3-1/TRBV3-2
j_call: TRBJ2-3
cdr3_length: 18
clone_size: -
cdr3_aa: CASSQVRGTSDGSDTQYF
cdr3_nt: TGTGCCAGCAGCCAAGTTCGAGGGACTAGCGATGGGTCGGATACGCAGTATTTT

d_call: -
v_call: TRBV24-1
j_call: TRBJ2-1
cdr3_length: 16
clone_size: -
cdr3_aa: CATSDRTRGPDNEQFF
cdr3_nt: TGTGCCACCAGTGACCGAACCAGGGGCCCGGACAATGAGCAGTTCTTC

d_call: -
v_call: TRBV7-3
j_call: TRBJ2-2
cdr3_length: 13
clone_size: -
cdr3_aa: CASSSQGTGELFF
cdr3_nt: TGTGCCAGCAGCTCCCAGGGTACCGGGGAGCTGTTTTTT

d_call: -
v_call: TRBV6-5
j_call: TRBJ1-5
cdr3_length: 15
clone_size: -
cdr3_aa: CASSYSQGLSQPQHF
cdr3_nt: TGTGCCAGCAGTTACTCCCAGGGGCTTTCTCAGCCCCAGCATTTT

d_call: -
v_call: TRBV7-8
j_call: TRBJ1-1
cdr3_length: 14
clone_size: -
cdr3_aa: CASSPAGGNTEAFF
cdr3_nt: TGTGCCAGCAGCCCCGCCGGGGGGAACACTGAAGCTTTCTTT

d_call: TRBD1
v_call: TRBV3-1/TRBV3-2
j_call: TRBJ2-3
cdr3_length: 14
clone_size: -
cdr3_aa: CASKRDRGADTQYF
cdr3_nt: TGTGCCAGCAAGCGGGACAGGGGGGCAGATACGCAGTATTTT

d_call: -
v_call: TRBV14
j_call: TRBJ2-5
cdr3_length: 14
clone_size: -
cdr3_aa: CASSQEGVAETQYF
cdr3_nt: TGTGCCAGCAGCCAAGAGGGAGTTGCGGAGACCCAGTACTTC

d_call: TRBD2
v_call: TRBV12-3/TRBV12-4
j_call: TRBJ2-1
cdr3_length: 12
clone_size: -
cdr3_aa: CASSGLVNEQFF
cdr3_nt: TGTGCCAGCAGTGGACTAGTTAATGAGCAGTTCTTC

d_call: -
v_call: TRBV5-1
j_call: TRBJ1-1
cdr3_length: 14
clone_size: -
cdr3_aa: CASANWAGNTEAFF
cdr3_nt: TGCGCCAGCGCCAATTGGGCTGGGAACACTGAAGCTTTCTTT

d_call: -
v_call: TRBV2
j_call: TRBJ2-3
cdr3_length: 14
clone_size: -
cdr3_aa: CASKPLVSTDTQYF
cdr3_nt: TGTGCCAGCAAGCCCCTAGTGAGCACAGATACGCAGTATTTT

d_call: -
v_call: TRBV14
j_call: TRBJ1-3
cdr3_length: 15
clone_size: once
cdr3_aa: CASSQDRTPGNTIYF
cdr3_nt: TGTGCCAGCAGCCAAGATAGGACTCCTGGAAACACCATATATTTT

d_call: -
v_call: TRBV27
j_call: TRBJ1-3
cdr3_length: 19
clone_size: -
cdr3_aa: CASTFTVGGVRAVGNTIYF
cdr3_nt: TGTGCCAGCACTTTTACCGTAGGGGGAGTCAGGGCCGTTGGAAACACCATATATTTT

d_call: -
v_call: TRBV30
j_call: TRBJ2-7
cdr3_length: 12
clone_size: -
cdr3_aa: CAWGRQGYEQYF
cdr3_nt: TGTGCCTGGGGGCGTCAGGGGTACGAGCAGTACTTC

d_call: TRBD2
v_call: TRBV5-1
j_call: TRBJ2-7
cdr3_length: 16
clone_size: -
cdr3_aa: CASSLVPRGSSYEQYF
cdr3_nt: TGCGCCAGCAGCTTAGTTCCGCGGGGGAGTTCCTACGAGCAGTACTTC

d_call: TRBD1
v_call: TRBV6-6
j_call: TRBJ1-1
cdr3_length: 14
clone_size: -
cdr3_aa: CASSYGQGYTEAFF
cdr3_nt: TGTGCCAGCAGTTACGGACAGGGGTACACTGAAGCTTTCTTT

d_call: TRBD1
v_call: TRBV7-9
j_call: TRBJ1-2
cdr3_length: 14
clone_size: -
cdr3_aa: CASSLLQGNYGYTF
cdr3_nt: TGTGCCAGCAGCTTGTTACAGGGGAACTATGGCTACACCTTC

d_call: -
v_call: TRBV5-4
j_call: TRBJ1-3
cdr3_length: 15
clone_size: -
cdr3_aa: CASSLDMYSGNTIYF
cdr3_nt: TGTGCCAGCAGCTTGGATATGTACTCTGGAAACACCATATATTTT

d_call: TRBD2
v_call: TRBV4-2
j_call: TRBJ2-7
cdr3_length: 16
clone_size: -
cdr3_aa: CASSQEPTSGIGEQYF
cdr3_nt: TGTGCCAGCAGCCAAGAACCGACCAGCGGGATCGGCGAGCAGTACTTC

d_call: -
v_call: TRBV10-3
j_call: TRBJ2-7
cdr3_length: 13
clone_size: -
cdr3_aa: CAISVTESYEQYF
cdr3_nt: TGTGCCATCAGCGTCACAGAGTCCTACGAGCAGTACTTC

d_call: TRBD2
v_call: TRBV3-1/TRBV3-2
j_call: TRBJ2-7
cdr3_length: 15
clone_size: -
cdr3_aa: CASSIGGLAAYEQYF
cdr3_nt: TGTGCCAGCAGCATCGGTGGGCTAGCGGCCTACGAGCAGTACTTC

d_call: -
v_call: TRBV30
j_call: TRBJ1-5
cdr3_length: 14
clone_size: -
cdr3_aa: CAWGGGLGNQPQHF
cdr3_nt: TGTGCCTGGGGAGGGGGGCTAGGCAATCAGCCCCAGCATTTT

d_call: TRBD1
v_call: TRBV28
j_call: TRBJ2-2
cdr3_length: 16
clone_size: -
cdr3_aa: CASSPSPSGGGGELFF
cdr3_nt: TGTGCCAGCAGTCCATCCCCCTCAGGGGGCGGAGGGGAGCTGTTTTTT

d_call: -
v_call: TRBV5-1
j_call: TRBJ1-4
cdr3_length: 15
clone_size: -
cdr3_aa: CASSQKGLTNEKLFF
cdr3_nt: TGCGCCAGCAGCCAAAAGGGGCTAACTAATGAAAAACTGTTTTTT

d_call: -
v_call: TRBV6-6
j_call: TRBJ2-7
cdr3_length: 14
clone_size: -
cdr3_aa: CASRIRDTSYEQYF
cdr3_nt: TGTGCCAGCAGAATACGGGACACCTCCTACGAGCAGTACTTC

d_call: -
v_call: TRBV6-5
j_call: TRBJ1-1
cdr3_length: 12
clone_size: -
cdr3_aa: CASRNRGAEAFF
cdr3_nt: TGTGCCAGCAGAAACCGCGGCGCTGAAGCTTTCTTT

d_call: -
v_call: TRBV12-3/TRBV12-4
j_call: TRBJ1-5
cdr3_length: 12
clone_size: -
cdr3_aa: CASSFGSQPQHF
cdr3_nt: TGTGCCAGCAGTTTCGGTAGTCAGCCCCAGCATTTT

d_call: -
v_call: TRBV7-8
j_call: TRBJ2-2
cdr3_length: 14
clone_size: -
cdr3_aa: CASSSGESAGELFF
cdr3_nt: TGTGCCAGCAGCTCGGGGGAGAGCGCCGGGGAGCTGTTTTTT

d_call: -
v_call: TRBV18
j_call: TRBJ1-4
cdr3_length: 15
clone_size: -
cdr3_aa: CASSPWDTRGEKLFF
cdr3_nt: TGTGCCAGCTCACCCTGGGACACCCGCGGTGAAAAACTGTTTTTT

d_call: -
v_call: TRBV28
j_call: TRBJ1-5
cdr3_length: 15
clone_size: -
cdr3_aa: CASREAGRDNQPQHF
cdr3_nt: TGTGCCAGCAGGGAAGCAGGACGGGACAATCAGCCCCAGCATTTT

d_call: -
v_call: TRBV5-8
j_call: TRBJ1-5
cdr3_length: 14
clone_size: -
cdr3_aa: CASSHRTGNQPQHF
cdr3_nt: TGTGCCAGCAGCCACCGGACAGGCAATCAGCCCCAGCATTTT

d_call: -
v_call: TRBV25-1
j_call: TRBJ1-3
cdr3_length: 14
clone_size: -
cdr3_aa: CASRLTGSGNTIYF
cdr3_nt: TGTGCCAGCAGGCTTACGGGCTCTGGAAACACCATATATTTT